These 3 T cell receptor beta chains were all obtained from the same sample, sequenced in a study of T cells after posttransplantation cyclophosphamide. Clones were sequenced by immunoSEQ multiplex PCR, and TCRdb holds only the in-frame ones, with some missing. Of a few thousand clones detected, 75% to 85% appear once; the ten largest clones hold roughly 4.2%. Cyclophosphamide on days +3 and +4 followed busulfan-fludarabine conditioning and a marrow graft. This sample comprised PBMCs, obtained after allogeneic stem cell transplant with posttransplant cyclophosphamide. The receptors were sampled from a male patient aged 50 to 59 who received an allogeneic stem cell transplant from a related donor and was CMV-positive. T cells may partly derive from the graft donor.

CDR3 bases: TGTGCCACCAGCAGGGGTTCAGGGGCGAACTATGGCTACACCTTC. As protein: CATSRGSGANYGYTF. The J gene is TRBJ1-2, the V gene TRBV15; tentative D call: TRBD1 (6 bases). The germline V and J ends were trimmed by 3 bases and 2 bases, with 13 bases remaining between them. This CDR3 contains 15 residues. Germline V gene lookup returns CDR1 LNHNV and CDR2 YYDKDF (reference sequence).

The sample holds one count of this clone. The chain combines TRBV6-4 with TRBJ2-7; 9 nucleotides align to TRBD2. The trim removed 8 bases at V and 3 bases at J, leaving 5 bases unmatched. Germline lookup yields CDR1 MRHNA and CDR2 SNTAGT. The CDR3 length is 13 residues. The CDR3 region is CASHSGSFYEQYF. In nucleotides, the CDR3 is TGTGCCAGCCATAGCGGGAGTTTCTACGAGCAGTACTTC.

The chain recombines TRBV9 with TRBJ1-3; the match to TRBD1 covers 8 bases. V was clipped by 3 bases and J by 3 bases; unmatched bases: 8. CDR1 is SGDLS and CDR2 is YYNGEE in the germline V gene. The CDR3 consists of 16 residues. CDR3 region: CASSGWTGSGGNTIYF. CDR3 bases: TGTGCCAGCAGCGGATGGACAGGGTCGGGTGGAAACACCATATATTTT.